Presented here are 25 T cell receptor beta chains from one specimen sequenced in a study of cytomegalovirus exposure and HLA in healthy donors. The PCR made use of 60 Vbeta and 13 Jbeta primers. Using immunoSEQ multiplex PCR, the repertoire was profiled, and TCRdb retains in-frame clones only, with some absent. The sample carries 100,000 or so clones, approximately 82% recorded once. What was sequenced was PBMCs. The receptors derive from a woman between 18 and 30 years old in good health and CMV-seronegative.

The chain joins TRBV28 to TRBJ2-7; possible D gene TRBD2, 6 bases. Germline lookup yields CDR1 MDHEN and CDR2 SYDVKM. Between the trimmed V and J ends, which lost 2 bases and 4 bases, there was a span of 12 bases. The CDR3 contains 14 residues. CDR3 residues: CASSLGGSGYEQYF. The CDR3 DNA reads TGTGCCAGCAGTTTAGGGGGGTCTGGGTACGAGCAGTACTTC. The full variable domain, with the rest looked up from reference TRBV28 and TRBJ2-7, is DVKVTQSSRYLVKRTGEKVFLECVQDMDHENMFWYRQDPGLGLRLIYFSYDVKMKEKGDIPEGYSVSREKKERFSLILESASTNQTSMYLCASSLGGSGYEQYFGPGTRLTVT.

The gene calls are TRBV6-1 and TRBJ2-7; 8 bases line up with TRBD1. The CDR3 runs 13 residues. Germline loops: CDR1 MNHNS, CDR2 SASEGT. The junction had 8 bases not matched to a gene; V was cut back by 10 bases and J by 3 bases. The CDR3 region is CATRWTGSYEQYF. The CDR3 DNA sequence: TGTGCCACACGCTGGACAGGGAGCTACGAGCAGTACTTC.

This clone occurred a few times. The chain is built from TRBV5-1 and TRBJ2-7, with D maybe TRBD2 (6 bases). Germline loops: CDR1 SGHRS, CDR2 YFSETQ. The CDR3 spans 16 residues. Trimming shortened V by 5 bases and J by 0 bases, and 18 bases separated the two germline ends. For the CDR3, the DNA is TGCGCCAGCAGAGGGCCCTCTAGCGTCGGCTCCTACGAGCAGTACTTC. Residues: CASRGPSSVGSYEQYF.

The V call is TRBV7-9, the J call TRBJ1-4, with a tentative D call TRBD1 (6 bases). The V end lost 3 bases, the J end lost 5 bases, and 7 bases lay between the germline ends. There are 13 residues in the CDR3. Germline loops: CDR1 SEHNR, CDR2 FQNEAQ (reference sequence). CDR3 nucleotide sequence: TGTGCCAGCAGCTTCGGACAGAATGAAAAACTGTTTTTT. It yields the protein CASSFGQNEKLFF. Together with reference TRBV7-9 and TRBJ1-4, the CDR3 gives the full variable domain: DTGVSQNPRHKITKRGQNVTFRCDPISEHNRLYWYRQTLGQGPEFLTYFQNEAQLEKSRLLSDRFSAERPKGSFSTLEIQRTEQGDSAMYLCASSFGQNEKLFFGSGTQLSVL.

Details on this clone: Its ends do not fully match the called genes, so a read error is possible. The rearrangement uses TRBV2 and TRBJ1-4, with 9 bases matching TRBD1. CDR1 and CDR2 (germline): SNHLY, FYNNEI. The CDR3 covers 12 residues. The CDR3: CASSEGQGVFIF. The CDR3 bases are TGTGCCAGCAGTGAGGGACAGGGAGTCTTCATTTTT.

The chain links TRBV6-5 to TRBJ1-2, with TRBD1 identical over 8 bases. The length of the CDR3 is 14 residues. Germline V lookup: CDR1 MNHEY, CDR2 SVGAGI. V trimming: 2 bases; J trimming: 4 bases; junction bases outside the gene matches: 3. CDR3 sequence (DNA): TGTGCCAGCAGTTACGGACAGGGCATCTATGGCTACACCTTC. Amino acids: CASSYGQGIYGYTF.

The CDR3 nucleotides are TGTGCCAGCAGCTTGGACCAGGAAGAGACCCAGTACTTC. Residues: CASSLDQEETQYF. The chain uses TRBV5-4 and TRBJ2-5; D gene ambiguous. Germline values: CDR1 SGHNT, CDR2 YYREEE (reference sequence). The CDR3 runs to 13 residues. V was pared by 0 bases and J by 3 bases, with 6 bases between.

This clone has only one observation. This chain joins TRBV6-1 and TRBJ1-5; D is possibly TRBD1 (6 bases). Germline-derived CDR1 and CDR2 are MNHNS and SASEGT. V lost 6 bases and J lost 1, with 10 bases in between. The CDR3 has 14 amino acids. Written as DNA, the CDR3 is TGTGCCAGCAGCCTCAGGGGAAGCAATCAGCCCCAGCATTTT. It codes for CASSLRGSNQPQHF.

The gene calls are TRBV19 and TRBJ2-5, with a weak D call TRBD1 (5 bases). The end of the DNA is better explained by TRBJ2-7, so the J call may be wrong. CDR1 LNHDA and CDR2 SQIVND come from the germline V gene (reference sequence). The CDR3 sequence is 14 residues long. For the CDR3, the DNA is TGTGCCAGTAGTATTTCTGGGGCGGTCTACGAGCAGTACTTC. It specifies CASSISGAVYEQYF.

The V call is TRBV7-9, the J call TRBJ1-3; D perhaps matches TRBD1 (5 bases). Germline loops: CDR1 SEHNR, CDR2 FQNEAQ (reference sequence). The CDR3 runs 18 residues. Trimming removed 5 bases at V and 0 bases at J, with 20 bases between. The CDR3 region has the DNA TGTGCCAGCAGCCCGCAGGGCGCCGCTCATATCTCTGGAAACACCATATATTTT. This gives the protein CASSPQGAAHISGNTIYF.

The V and J genes are TRBV7-8 and TRBJ1-6; TRBD1 matches 10 bases. The CDR3 has 22 residues. V gave up 2 bases and J gave up 0 bases; unmatched junction bases: 16. CDR1 is SGHVS, CDR2 FQNEAQ, per germline. The CDR3 here is CASSLRDLGDRGFSSYNSPLHF. CDR3 DNA sequence: TGTGCCAGCAGCTTAAGGGACTTAGGGGACAGGGGATTTAGCTCCTATAATTCACCCCTCCACTTT.

This clone was found a few times. This chain uses TRBV28 with TRBJ2-1; D perhaps matches TRBD1 (5 bases). The germline V and J ends were trimmed by 2 bases and 1 base, with 6 bases remaining between them. Germline V lookup: CDR1 MDHEN, CDR2 SYDVKM. The CDR3 is made up of 14 amino acids. CDR3 coding DNA: TGTGCCAGCAGTTTACAGGGATCCTACAATGAGCAGTTCTTC. Its protein product is CASSLQGSYNEQFF. Supplemented by reference TRBV28 and TRBJ2-1, the full variable domain reads DVKVTQSSRYLVKRTGEKVFLECVQDMDHENMFWYRQDPGLGLRLIYFSYDVKMKEKGDIPEGYSVSREKKERFSLILESASTNQTSMYLCASSLQGSYNEQFFGPGTRLTVL.

J is TRBJ2-7 and V is TRBV6-6; TRBD2 is a possible D gene (6 bases). There are 12 residues in the CDR3. V was pared by 6 bases and J by 1 base, with 7 bases between. Germline V gene sequence: CDR1 MNHNY, CDR2 SVGAGI (reference sequence). CDR3 nucleotides: TGTGCCAGCAGGGCGGGATCCTACGAGCAGTACTTC. Translated, it gives CASRAGSYEQYF.

J is TRBJ2-3 and V is TRBV28; 12 bases are a match to TRBD2. The CDR3 runs to 17 residues. V trimming: 5 bases; J trimming: 0 bases; junction bases outside the gene matches: 6. Germline V CDR1 and CDR2: MDHEN, SYDVKM. DNA for the CDR3: TGTGCCAGCAGTCCCCCTAGCGGGGGGGGGAGCACAGATACGCAGTATTTT. Amino acids: CASSPPSGGGSTDTQYF.

V is TRBV7-9 and J is TRBJ2-5; D is perhaps TRBD1 (5 bases). The V end was cut by 7 bases, the J end by 1 base, with 16 bases between. CDR1 and CDR2 (germline): SEHNR, FQNEAQ (reference sequence). The CDR3 consists of 15 residues. Here the CDR3 reads CASTWGTGPQETQYF. The CDR3, as DNA: TGTGCCAGCACCTGGGGAACAGGCCCCCAAGAGACCCAGTACTTC.

Regarding this clone: This sample includes further DNA sequences coding for the same CDR3. V gene TRBV7-2 combines with J gene TRBJ2-1; 8 nucleotides match TRBD2. Looked up from germline, CDR1 is SGHTA and CDR2 is FQGNSA. The CDR3 runs 15 residues. The V gene end was trimmed by 0 bases and the J gene end by 3 bases; junction bases not matched to a gene: 1. The CDR3 DNA follows: TGTGCCAGCAGCTTAGCACTAGCGGTCTACAATGAGCAGTTCTTC. It translates to CASSLALAVYNEQFF.

The chain couples TRBV6-1 to TRBJ1-5; D remains ambiguous. CDR3 length equals 14 residues. V lost 4 bases and J 4 bases, leaving 11 bases between the germline ends. In germline, CDR1 is MNHNS, CDR2 SASEGT. The CDR3 loop is CASSVLRENQPQHF. The CDR3 nucleotides read TGTGCCAGCAGTGTTTTGCGGGAGAATCAGCCCCAGCATTTT.

The chain couples TRBV2 to TRBJ1-2; 7 bases fit TRBD1. Germline V gene data show CDR1 as SNHLY and CDR2 as FYNNEI. Unmatched junction bases numbered 18, after V lost 6 bases and J lost 5 bases. The CDR3 has 17 residues. CDR3 nucleotide sequence: TGTGCCAGCAGGGGTGGAAGCGTTCGGGACAGCGAATATGGCTACACCTTC. Protein product: CASRGGSVRDSEYGYTF. The variable domain in full, with the rest retrieved from reference TRBV2 and TRBJ1-2, is EPEVTQTPSHQVTQMGQEVILRCVPISNHLYFYWYRQILGQKVEFLVSFYNNEISEKSEIFDDQFSVERPDGSNFTLKIRSTKLEDSAMYFCASRGGSVRDSEYGYTFGSGTRLTVV.

J is TRBJ2-3 and V is TRBV5-8, with 7 nucleotides matching TRBD1. There are 15 residues in the CDR3. CDR1 is SGHTS and CDR2 is YDEGEE in the germline V gene. The V and J ends lost 4 bases and 0 bases, in that order; junction bases with no gene match: 5. The CDR3 DNA reads as TGTGCCAGCAGCCCAGGGACAGCTAGCACAGATACGCAGTATTTT. Translating gives CASSPGTASTDTQYF.

The J gene is TRBJ2-2, the V gene TRBV19, with 12 bases aligning to TRBD2. Per germline, CDR1 LNHDA and CDR2 SQIVND (reference sequence). The V segment lost 5 bases and the J segment 5 bases; nucleotides outside the gene matches: 9. CDR3 size: 17 residues. The CDR3 here is CASSPRTSGKETGELFF. The CDR3 DNA is TGTGCCAGTAGTCCCCGGACTAGCGGGAAGGAAACCGGGGAGCTGTTTTTT.

This clone was counted between two and nine times. The V and J genes are TRBV4-1 and TRBJ2-5; D uncertain. The J call is doubtful: the DNA matches TRBJ2-7 better. The CDR3 loop spans 15 amino acids. Germline CDR1 MGHRA, CDR2 YSYEKL. CDR3 protein: CASSQASFSSYEQYF. The CDR3 coding sequence is TGCGCCAGCAGCCAAGCAAGCTTTAGCTCCTACGAGCAGTACTTC.

This chain connects TRBV5-1 to TRBJ1-1, with D maybe TRBD1 (6 bases). The length of the CDR3 is 15 residues. The V and J ends lost 0 bases and 0 bases respectively, with 9 bases between them. Germline V gene sequence: CDR1 SGHRS, CDR2 YFSETQ. Here the CDR3 DNA reads TGCGCCAGCAGCTTGGTACAGGGCTTGAACACTGAAGCTTTCTTT. Residues: CASSLVQGLNTEAFF.

The J gene is TRBJ2-2, the V gene TRBV7-6; D possibly corresponds to TRBD2 (5 bases). V was trimmed by 5 bases and J by 0 bases, leaving 7 bases between them. Germline CDR1 reads SGHVS; CDR2 reads FNYEAQ. This CDR3 comprises 14 residues. The CDR3: CASSLGTNTGELFF. CDR3 DNA: TGTGCCAGCAGCCTCGGGACGAACACCGGGGAGCTGTTTTTT.

This sequence joins TRBV14 and TRBJ1-1, with D perhaps TRBD1 (5 bases). CDR3 length equals 15 residues. The V gene's germline CDR1 is SGHDN and CDR2 FVKESK. V was shortened by 4 bases and J by 0 bases, with 12 bases between the two germline ends. The CDR3 DNA is TGTGCCAGCAGCCTTGCAGGGTACGTGAACACTGAAGCTTTCTTT. It codes for CASSLAGYVNTEAFF.

There are a few counts of this clone. The J gene is TRBJ2-5, the V gene TRBV6-5, with TRBD1 identical over 7 bases. The CDR3 extends over 14 amino acids. Unmatched junction bases numbered 9, after V lost 6 bases and J lost 5 bases. Germline V gene data show CDR1 as MNHEY and CDR2 as SVGAGI. This CDR3 reads CASSTGTASETQYF. Written as DNA, the CDR3 is TGTGCCAGCAGCACCGGGACAGCCTCTGAGACCCAGTACTTC.